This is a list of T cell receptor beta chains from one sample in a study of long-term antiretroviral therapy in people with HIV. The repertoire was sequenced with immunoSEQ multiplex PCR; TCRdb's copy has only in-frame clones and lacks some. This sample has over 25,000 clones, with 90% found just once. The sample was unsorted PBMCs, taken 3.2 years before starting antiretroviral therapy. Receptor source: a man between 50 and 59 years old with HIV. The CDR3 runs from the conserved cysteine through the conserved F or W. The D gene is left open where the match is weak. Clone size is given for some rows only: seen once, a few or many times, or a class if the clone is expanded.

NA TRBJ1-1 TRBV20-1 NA TGCAGTGTTTACAGTACCTTTGAAGCTTTCTTT CSVYSTFEAFF
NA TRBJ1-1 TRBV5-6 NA TGTGCCAGCAGCTTGGAAGTGAGGGGCACTGAAGCTTTCTTT CASSLEVRGTEAFF
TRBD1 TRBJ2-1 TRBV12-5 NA TGTGCTAGTGTCCCAGGACAGGCGTACAATGAGCAGTTCTTC CASVPGQAYNEQFF
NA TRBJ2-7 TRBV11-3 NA TGTGCCAGCAGCTTAGATCCCGGGGGGCTGGGGGAGCAGTACTTC CASSLDPGGLGEQYF
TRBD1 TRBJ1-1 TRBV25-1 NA TGTGCCAGCGGGGACAGGGAGAACACTGAAGCTTTCTTT CASGDRENTEAFF
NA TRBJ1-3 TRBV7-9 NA TGTGCCAGCAGCTTGGCGGGCTCTCGGCTCGCCATATATTTT CASSLAGSRLAIYF
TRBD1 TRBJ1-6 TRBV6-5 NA TGTGCCAGCAGTCCCCAAGGGGGCGCTTCTTCACCCCTCCACTTT CASSPQGGASSPLHF
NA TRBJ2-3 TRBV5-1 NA TGCGCCAGCAGCTTTGGGACTGTTACGGATACGCAGTATTTT CASSFGTVTDTQYF
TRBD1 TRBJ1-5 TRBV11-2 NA TGTGCCAGCAGCTTATTAGGACAGGACAGGAATCAGCCCCAGCATTTT CASSLLGQDRNQPQHF
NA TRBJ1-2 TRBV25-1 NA TGTGCCAGCAGTGAATCGGCGAACAGGCATCACTATGGCTACACCTTC CASSESANRHHYGYTF
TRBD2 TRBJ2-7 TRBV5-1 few TGCGCCAGCAGCTTGGAGGCTAGCGGGAGCTACGAGCAGTACTTC CASSLEASGSYEQYF
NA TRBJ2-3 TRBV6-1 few TGTGCCAGCAGTGATACTGGACAAAGCACAGATACGCAGTATTTT CASSDTGQSTDTQYF
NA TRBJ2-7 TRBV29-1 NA TGCAGCGCCGGAGGGGGGCTATCTTCCTACGAGCAGTACTTC CSAGGGLSSYEQYF
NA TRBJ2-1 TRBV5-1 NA TGCGCCAGCAGCTTGGCCTTAAACCTATACAATGAGCAGTTCTTC CASSLALNLYNEQFF
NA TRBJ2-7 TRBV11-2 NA TGTGCCAGCAGCTTAGGGGCGGGTTTAAGCTCCTACGAGCAGTACTTC CASSLGAGLSSYEQYF
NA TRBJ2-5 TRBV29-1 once TGCAGCGTTGATCGAAACATGGAGACCCAGTACTTC CSVDRNMETQYF
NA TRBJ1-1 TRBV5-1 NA TGCGCCAGCAGATGGTCAGAGAACACTGAAGCTTTCTTT CASRWSENTEAFF
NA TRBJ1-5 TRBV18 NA TGTGCCAGCTCACCATACGGTGGCCGCGGCAATCAGCCCCAGCATTTT CASSPYGGRGNQPQHF
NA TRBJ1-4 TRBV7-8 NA TGTGCCAGCAGCGCGCGTACAGGAGACCATAATGAAAAACTGTTTTTT CASSARTGDHNEKLFF
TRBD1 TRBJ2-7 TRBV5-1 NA TGCGCCAGCAGCTTGCTACAGGGGAATTACTACGAGCAGTACTTC CASSLLQGNYYEQYF
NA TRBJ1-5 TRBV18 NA TGTGCCAGCTCACCGCCAGGGACGTATAGCAATCAGCCCCAGCATTTT CASSPPGTYSNQPQHF
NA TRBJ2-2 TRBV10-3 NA TGTGCCATCAGTCCCGGGGCCGGTACCGGGGAGCTGTTTTTT CAISPGAGTGELFF
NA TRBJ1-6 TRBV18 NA TGTGCCAGCTCACCCTTTGGACGGGATAATTCACCCCTCCACTTT CASSPFGRDNSPLHF
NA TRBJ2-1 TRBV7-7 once TGTGCCAGCAGCTTAGATAGGGTACGCGTTTTACGGCAGTTCTTC CASSLDRVRVLRQFF
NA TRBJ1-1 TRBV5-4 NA TGTGCCAGCAGCTTGGTAAGCCAGGGGAACACTGAAGCTTTCTTT CASSLVSQGNTEAFF
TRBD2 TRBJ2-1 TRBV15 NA TGTGCCACCAGCAGAGATGTCGTAGCGGGCAATGAGCAGTTCTTC CATSRDVVAGNEQFF
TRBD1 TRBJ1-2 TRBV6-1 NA TGTGCCAGCAGCCGTACAGGGGAAAATGGCTACACCTTC CASSRTGENGYTF
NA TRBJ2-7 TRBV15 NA TGTGCCACCAGCAGAGGAGCCTACGAGCAGTACTTC CATSRGAYEQYF
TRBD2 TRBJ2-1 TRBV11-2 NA TGTGCCAGCAGTACTAGCGGGTCGGGCAATGAGCAGTTCTTC CASSTSGSGNEQFF
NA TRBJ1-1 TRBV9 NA TGTGCCAGCAGCGCAGGGGCCATTGGAACCACTGAAGCTTTCTTT CASSAGAIGTTEAFF
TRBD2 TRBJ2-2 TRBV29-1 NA TGCAGCGTTGTCGGAAGTAGCGGGGGGGCTGGCGGGGAGCTGTTTTTT CSVVGSSGGAGGELFF
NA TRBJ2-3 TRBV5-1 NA TGCGCCAGCAGCTTGGCGGGAGATACGCAGTATTTT CASSLAGDTQYF
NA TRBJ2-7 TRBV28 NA TGTGCCAGCAGTCCTCCGTGGTACGAGCAGTACTTC CASSPPWYEQYF
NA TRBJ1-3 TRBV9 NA TGTGCCAGCAGCGTAGAAGGGGGGAACTCTGGAAACACCATATATTTT CASSVEGGNSGNTIYF
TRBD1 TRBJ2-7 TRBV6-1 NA TGTGCCAGCAATCGGGACAGGGGGTCGTACGAGCAGTACTTC CASNRDRGSYEQYF
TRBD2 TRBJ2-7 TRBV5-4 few TGTGCCAGCAGCTTGACAGCGGGGGCCGGTGAGCAGTACTTC CASSLTAGAGEQYF
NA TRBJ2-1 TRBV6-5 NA TGTGCCAGCAGTTACCTGGGAGGGGGGTTCTACAATGAGCAGTTCTTC CASSYLGGGFYNEQFF
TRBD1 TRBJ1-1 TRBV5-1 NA TGCGCCAGCAGCTTTACCTCCGGGACAGAGAACACTGAAGCTTTCTTT CASSFTSGTENTEAFF
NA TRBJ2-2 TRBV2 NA TGTGCCAGCAAAGGGGTGCGGAACACCGGGGAGCTGTTTTTT CASKGVRNTGELFF
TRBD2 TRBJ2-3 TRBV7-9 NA TGTGCCAGCAGCCCCCCGGGACTAGCGAGCACAGATACGCAGTATTTT CASSPPGLASTDTQYF
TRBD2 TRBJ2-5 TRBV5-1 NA TGCGCCAGCAGCAATTTGACTAGCGGGGGGGCTTACGTAAAGACCCAGTACTTC CASSNLTSGGAYVKTQYF
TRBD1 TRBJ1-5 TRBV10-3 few TGTGCCATCAGTGGGGGACAGGGCGAGGGCAATCAGCCCCAGCATTTT CAISGGQGEGNQPQHF
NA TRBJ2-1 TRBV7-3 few TGTGCCAGCAGCCCAACATGGGGGAATGAGCAGTTCTTC CASSPTWGNEQFF
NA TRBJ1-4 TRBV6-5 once TGTGCCAGCAGTGAGATCCAGCTTAAGGAAAAACTGTTTTTT CASSEIQLKEKLFF
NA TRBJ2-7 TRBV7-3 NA TGTGCCAGCAGGGAGAGGGGTACAGGTTCCTACGAGCAGTACTTC CASRERGTGSYEQYF
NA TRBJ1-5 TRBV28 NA TGTGCGACAAGATGGGGGGCGAATCAGCCCCAGCATTTT CATRWGANQPQHF
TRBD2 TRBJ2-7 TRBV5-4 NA TGTGCCAGCAGCTTGATGCTTAGCGGGGTCCGCGAGCAGTACTTC CASSLMLSGVREQYF
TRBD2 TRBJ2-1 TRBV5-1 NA TGCGCCAGCAGCTCAAGACTAGCAGGCGGGAATGAGCAGTTCTTC CASSSRLAGGNEQFF
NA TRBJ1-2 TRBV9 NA TGTGCCAGCAGCCCTCGGGGAGCCTATGGCTACACCTTC CASSPRGAYGYTF
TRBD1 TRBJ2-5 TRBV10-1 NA TGCGCCAGCAGTGCCGGGACAGGGAGGCGAGAGACCCAGTACTTC CASSAGTGRRETQYF
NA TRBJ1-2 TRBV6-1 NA TGTGCCAGCAGTGAAGCGGCAGGGTTTGGCTACACCTTC CASSEAAGFGYTF
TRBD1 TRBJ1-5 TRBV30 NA TGTGCCTGGGGGACAGAGAATAGCAATCAGCCCCAGCATTTT CAWGTENSNQPQHF
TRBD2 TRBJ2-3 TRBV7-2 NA TGTGCCAGCAGCTTCCTAGCGGGGGGGCCAGATACGCAGTATTTT CASSFLAGGPDTQYF
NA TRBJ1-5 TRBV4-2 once TGTGCCAGCAGCCAAGTTTACGAGACAGGAGATAGCAATCAGCCCCAGCATTTT CASSQVYETGDSNQPQHF
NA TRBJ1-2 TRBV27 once TGTGCCACCCGGACTGTGTCCGGCTACACCTTC CATRTVSGYTF
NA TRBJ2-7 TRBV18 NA TGTGCCAGCTCGGAGGACTTGGGGGAGACCTACGAGCAGTACTTC CASSEDLGETYEQYF
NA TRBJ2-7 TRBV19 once TGTGCCAGTAGTGCATATAGCAGCAGCCCCCTGGGTGAGCAGTACTTC CASSAYSSSPLGEQYF
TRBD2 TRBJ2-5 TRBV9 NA TGTGCCAGCAGCGTAGGAAGCGGGGGGGCAGAGACCCAGTACTTC CASSVGSGGAETQYF
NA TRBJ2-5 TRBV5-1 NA TGCGCCAGCAGCCGGCAGGGCAGGGAAGAGACCCAGTACTTC CASSRQGREETQYF